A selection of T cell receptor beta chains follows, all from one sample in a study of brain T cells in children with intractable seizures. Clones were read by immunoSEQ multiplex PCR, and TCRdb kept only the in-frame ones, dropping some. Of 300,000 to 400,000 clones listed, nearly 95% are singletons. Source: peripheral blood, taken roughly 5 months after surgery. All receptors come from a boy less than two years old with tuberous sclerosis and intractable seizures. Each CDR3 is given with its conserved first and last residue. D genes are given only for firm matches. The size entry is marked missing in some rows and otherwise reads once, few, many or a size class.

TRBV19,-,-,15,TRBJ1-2,CASTPGGSLDYGYTF,TGTGCCAGTACTCCCGGAGGGAGTTTGGACTATGGCTACACCTTC
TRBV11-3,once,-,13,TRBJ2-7,CASSLGGNYEQYF,TGTGCCAGCAGCTTAGGGGGAAACTACGAGCAGTACTTC
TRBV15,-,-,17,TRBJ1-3,CATSRDVWAGAGNTIYF,TGTGCCACCAGCAGAGATGTTTGGGCAGGGGCTGGAAACACCATATATTTT
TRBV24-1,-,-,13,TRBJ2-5,CATSRTPQETQYF,TGTGCCACCAGCCGGACTCCTCAAGAGACCCAGTACTTC
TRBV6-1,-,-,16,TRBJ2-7,CASSEPDGYSSYEQYF,TGTGCCAGCAGTGAACCCGACGGATACAGCTCCTACGAGCAGTACTTC
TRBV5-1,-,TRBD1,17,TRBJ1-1,CASSYDIPGTANTEAFF,TGCGCCAGCAGTTATGACATTCCCGGGACAGCGAACACTGAAGCTTTCTTT
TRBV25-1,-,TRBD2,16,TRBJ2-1,CASSDLSSGSSNEQFF,TGTGCCAGCAGTGATCTCTCTAGCGGGAGCAGTAATGAGCAGTTCTTC
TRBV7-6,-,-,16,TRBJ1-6,CASSRNGESEGSPLHF,TGTGCCAGCAGCCGAAACGGGGAGTCCGAGGGGTCACCCCTCCACTTT
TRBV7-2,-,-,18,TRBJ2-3,CASSFTPPSDLRQDTQYF,TGTGCCAGCAGCTTCACCCCTCCCTCGGACCTACGGCAAGATACGCAGTATTTT
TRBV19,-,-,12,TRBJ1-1,CASIGINTEAFF,TGTGCCAGTATCGGGATAAACACTGAAGCTTTCTTT